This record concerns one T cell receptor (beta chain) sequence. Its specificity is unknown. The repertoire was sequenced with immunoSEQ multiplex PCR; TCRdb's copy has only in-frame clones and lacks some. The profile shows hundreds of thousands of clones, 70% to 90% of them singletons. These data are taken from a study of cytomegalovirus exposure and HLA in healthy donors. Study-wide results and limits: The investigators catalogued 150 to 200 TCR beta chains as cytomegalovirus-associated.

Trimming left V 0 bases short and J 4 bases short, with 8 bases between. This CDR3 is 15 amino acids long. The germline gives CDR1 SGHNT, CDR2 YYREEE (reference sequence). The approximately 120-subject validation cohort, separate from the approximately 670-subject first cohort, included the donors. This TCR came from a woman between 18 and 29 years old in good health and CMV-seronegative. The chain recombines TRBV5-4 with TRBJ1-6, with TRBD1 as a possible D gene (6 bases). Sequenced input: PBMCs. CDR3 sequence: CASSLATGYNSPLHF. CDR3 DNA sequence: TGTGCCAGCAGCTTGGCGACAGGATATAATTCACCCCTCCACTTT.